The clone carrying this T cell receptor (beta chain) has only one observation. Its antigen remains unidentified. The sample is drawn from a study of T cell repertoires in cytomegalovirus infection. Across the whole study: Selected CMV epitopes included recently identified HLA-C-restricted ones as well as well-studied HLA-B-restricted ones. Study-wide results and limits: The ex vivo response showed dominance by HLA-C-restricted CMV-specific TCR beta clonotypes. Summed frequency of shared TCR beta families picked out CMV carriers who also had the relevant HLA.

TCRdb ran MiXCR on the reads and lists one entry per CDR3 protein. The sample has under 450,000 distinct CDR3 sequences; about 35% are singletons. Per germline, CDR1 SGHTA and CDR2 FQGNSA. Trimming pared 1 base from V and 5 bases from J, leaving 11 bases between. This CDR3 region has 14 residues. The TCR was taken from a human donor in good health (CMV status not recorded). Some clones in this sample may be carry-over from other donors' samples. This chain joins TRBV7-2 and TRBJ2-5; the D is unclear. The sample was cultured PBMCs, taken from culture after CMV antigen stimulation. CDR3 amino acids: CASSLGPTWETQYF. The CDR3 DNA sequence: TGTGCCAGCAGCTTAGGACCCACTTGGGAGACCCAGTACTTC.